The 21 T cell receptor beta chains below all came from one sample that was sequenced in a study of CD8 T cells in ankylosing spondylitis. Points from the study as a whole: Characteristic of ankylosing spondylitis blood, it appeared, was a TCR beta motif comprising roughly 8 highly homologous variants.

The antigens these receptors bind are not known. TCRdb reanalysed the 5' RACE reads using MiXCR and keeps one entry per CDR3 protein. The sample shows around 490,000 distinct CDR3 sequences, approximately 5.3% of them seen only once. Material: blood, either unsorted or a sorted T cell fraction (not recorded which). The receptors were sampled from a male donor with ankylosing spondylitis.

The sample holds many counts of this clonotype. This chain uses TRBV29-1 with TRBJ2-1; D is tentatively TRBD1 or TRBD2 (5 bases each). The CDR3 is 17 residues long. Germline V gene data show CDR1 as SQVTM and CDR2 as ANQGSEA. With 0 bases removed from V and 4 bases from J, the gap between germline ends came to 19 bases. Here the CDR3 DNA reads TGCAGCGTTGAAGATCCCGAAAAGGGGTGGGGGTACAATGAGCAGTTCTTC. This codes for CSVEDPEKGWGYNEQFF.

The table lists this clonotype with many counts. The rearrangement joins TRBV11-1 to TRBJ1-5; TRBD1 matches at 9 bases. The junction had 11 bases not matched to a gene; V was cut back by 0 bases and J by 2 bases. This CDR3 comprises 19 residues. Germline loops: CDR1 SGHAT, CDR2 FQDESV (reference sequence). The CDR3 loop reads CASSLAPGQGGGRNQPQHF. DNA for the CDR3: TGTGCCAGCAGCTTAGCGCCGGGACAGGGAGGGGGACGCAATCAGCCCCAGCATTTT.

This clonotype came up many times. The CDR3 DNA follows: TGTGCCAGCAGTTACTCTTTCCGGGGGGGCCGGGATACGCAGTATTTT. This gives the protein CASSYSFRGGRDTQYF. The chain joins TRBV6-5 to TRBJ2-3; TRBD2 agrees at 8 bases. The junction had 8 bases not matched to a gene; V was cut back by 0 bases and J by 6 bases. In germline, CDR1 is MNHEY, CDR2 SVGAGI. The CDR3 is made up of 16 amino acids.

This clonotype was seen ten or more times. The genes are TRBV2 and TRBJ2-1; D ambiguous. V was shortened by 4 bases and J by 0 bases, with 10 bases between the two germline ends. The V gene's germline CDR1 is SNHLY and CDR2 FYNNEI. There are 15 residues in the CDR3. The CDR3 sequence: CASSGGQSSYNEQFF. CDR3 nucleotides: TGTGCCAGCAGTGGAGGTCAAAGCTCCTACAATGAGCAGTTCTTC.

This clonotype was seen many times. The chain has TRBV5-1 and TRBJ1-4, with 7 positions matching TRBD1. The germline gives CDR1 SGHRS, CDR2 YFSETQ. V shed 7 bases, J shed 5 bases, and the junction held 8 bases outside the gene matches. The CDR3 runs 14 residues. In DNA, the CDR3 is TGCGCCAGCGGCTCCGGGACAGCAAATGAAAAACTGTTTTTT. Translated, it gives CASGSGTANEKLFF.

Concerning this clonotype: The junction and the germline gene differ at one end; a read error may be behind it. The chain employs TRBV12-3 or TRBV12-4 and TRBJ2-2; 9 bases line up with TRBD1. The CDR3 consists of 15 residues. CDR3 sequence (DNA): TGTACCAGCACCACCCGGGACAGGGACACCGGGGACCTGTTTTTT. Protein product: CTSTTRDRDTGDLFF.

The gene calls are TRBV5-1 and TRBJ2-3; the D is unclear. V was shortened by 4 bases and J by 0 bases, with 15 bases between the two germline ends. The CDR3 length is 16 residues. Germline CDR1 reads SGHRS; CDR2 reads YFSETQ. The CDR3 loop is CASSDRLFSSTDTQYF. The CDR3 DNA reads TGCGCCAGCAGCGACCGACTGTTTTCTAGCACAGATACGCAGTATTTT.

There are many counts of this clonotype. The CDR3: CSAEDRGDNEQFF. The DNA of the CDR3 is TGCAGTGCTGAGGACCGGGGGGACAATGAGCAGTTCTTC. The rearrangement links TRBV20-1 to TRBJ2-1, with 7 bases identical to TRBD2. The V and J ends lost 5 bases and 5 bases, in that order; junction bases with no gene match: 6. The germline V gene encodes CDR1 DFQATT and CDR2 SNEGSKA (reference sequence). The length of the CDR3 is 13 residues.

The gene calls are TRBV5-6 and TRBJ2-7; 7 bases agree with TRBD1. In germline, CDR1 is SGHDT, CDR2 YYEEEE. J was trimmed by 3 bases and V by 2 bases; bases with no gene match: 5. The CDR3 extends over 14 amino acids. DNA of the CDR3: TGTGCCAGCAGCTTCAAAGGGGGCAGCTACGAGCAGTACTTC. Its protein is CASSFKGGSYEQYF.

The chain links TRBV20-1 to TRBJ2-7; D not certain. Germline CDR1 reads DFQATT; CDR2 reads SNEGSKA (reference sequence). The CDR3 is made up of 16 amino acids. Deletions cut 6 bases from V and 3 bases from J, with 24 bases between. CDR3 nucleotides: TGCAGTGCCACAAACCAACATCGGACCTCCGTCTACGAGCAGTACTTC. Encoded protein: CSATNQHRTSVYEQYF.

This clonotype has ten or more counts. The rearrangement uses TRBV29-1 and TRBJ1-1, with a possible D match to TRBD1 (5 bases). Trimming shortened V by 6 bases and J by 0 bases, and 8 bases separated the two germline ends. Germline CDR1 and CDR2: SQVTM and ANQGSEA. The CDR3 has 12 amino acids. CDR3 in DNA: TGCAGCGTAAGACAGATGAACACTGAAGCTTTCTTT. Protein: CSVRQMNTEAFF.

This clonotype has at least ten counts. The chain is built from TRBV5-1 and TRBJ1-1; tentatively, D is TRBD1 (5 bases). Germline V gives CDR1 SGHRS, CDR2 YFSETQ. V gave up 4 bases and J gave up 1 base, with 20 bases separating them. The CDR3 length is 17 residues. The chain's CDR3 is CASSRYGPGTRNTEAFF. CDR3 coding DNA: TGCGCCAGCAGCCGGTACGGGCCTGGGACGAGGAACACTGAAGCTTTCTTT.

This clonotype was seen more than once but under ten times. The chain is built from TRBV4-3 and TRBJ2-3; D unresolved. This CDR3 spans 13 amino acids. Germline V lookup: CDR1 LGHNA, CDR2 YSLEER. V lost 3 bases, J lost 2 bases, and 6 bases lay in between. CDR3 protein: CASSHKVTDTQYF. DNA for the CDR3: TGCGCCAGCAGCCACAAAGTCACAGATACGCAGTATTTT.

This clonotype was picked up a small number of times. This chain connects TRBV6-5 to TRBJ2-7, with TRBD1 as a possible D gene (5 bases). CDR1 is MNHEY, CDR2 SVGAGI, per germline. Trimming removed 2 bases at V and 0 bases at J, with 17 bases between. This CDR3 contains 17 residues. CDR3 amino acids: CASSYRPPRQYSYEQYF. The CDR3 DNA is TGTGCCAGCAGTTACCGACCTCCTCGACAGTACTCCTACGAGCAGTACTTC.

The table lists this clonotype with many counts. The chain links TRBV27 to TRBJ2-7, with D possibly being TRBD2 (7 bases). Germline V gene sequence: CDR1 MNHEY, CDR2 SMNVEV (reference sequence). The length of the CDR3 is 15 residues. V was cut by 2 bases and J by 3 bases, with 14 bases left in between. CDR3 sequence reads: CASSLRGRGIYEQYF. The CDR3 DNA is TGTGCCAGCAGTTTACGTGGGAGGGGGATCTACGAGCAGTACTTC.

There are many counts of this clonotype. This sequence joins TRBV12-3 or TRBV12-4 and TRBJ2-2; 12 nucleotides line up with TRBD1. The CDR3 runs to 18 residues. V gave up 5 bases and J gave up 5 bases; unmatched junction bases: 12. CDR3 bases: TGTGCCAGCAGTCCTGGGTGGGGGACAGGGGGCAAGACCGGGGAGCTGTTTTTT. As protein: CASSPGWGTGGKTGELFF.

This clonotype was seen a few times. This chain uses TRBV6-1 with TRBJ2-5; D is possibly TRBD2 (6 bases). V was pared by 8 bases and J by 5 bases, with 18 bases between. Germline assignment: CDR1 MNHNS and CDR2 SASEGT. The length of the CDR3 is 14 residues. The CDR3: CASLLRLDRETQYF. In DNA, the CDR3 is TGTGCCAGCCTACTCAGACTAGATAGGGAGACCCAGTACTTC.

This clonotype was counted ten times or more. The chain is built from TRBV6-2 or TRBV6-3 and TRBJ2-2, with 11 bases that match TRBD2. This CDR3 is 16 amino acids long. J lost 1 base, V lost 6 bases, and 4 bases had no gene match. Germline-derived CDR1 and CDR2 are MNHEY and SVGEGT. The CDR3 DNA reads TGTGCCAGCAGCTTAACTAGCGGGAGGAACACCGGGGAGCTGTTTTTT. Amino acids: CASSLTSGRNTGELFF.

This clonotype was picked up many times. The V call is TRBV6-5, the J call TRBJ2-1; 11 bases are shared with TRBD2. The CDR3 extends over 15 amino acids. V dropped 2 bases and J dropped 3; count of bases not matched to a gene: 0. Per the germline V gene, CDR1 is MNHEY and CDR2 is SVGAGI. DNA of the CDR3: TGTGCCAGCAGTTACACTAGCGGGAGCTACAATGAGCAGTTCTTC. Amino acid sequence: CASSYTSGSYNEQFF.

This clonotype has ten or more counts. This chain connects TRBV7-2 to TRBJ1-2; D gene unclear. Germline loops: CDR1 SGHTA, CDR2 FQGNSA. There are 13 residues in the CDR3. V was shortened by 4 bases and J by 7 bases, with 13 bases between the two germline ends. CDR3: CASSSRGNSGYTF. CDR3 in DNA: TGTGCCAGCAGCTCCAGAGGTAACAGTGGCTACACCTTC.

This clonotype was seen ten or more times. The CDR3, as DNA: TGCGCCAGCAGCCCCATGGACAGTAACTATGGCTACACCTTC. As protein: CASSPMDSNYGYTF. V usage is TRBV5-1 and J usage is TRBJ1-2, with a weak D call TRBD1 (6 bases). The CDR3 is made up of 14 amino acids. The V end lost 4 bases, the J end lost 1 base, and 11 bases lay between the germline ends. Per germline, CDR1 SGHRS and CDR2 YFSETQ.